The 21 T cell receptor beta chains below come from one sample, sequenced in a study of blood T cell repertoires in COVID-19. Sequenced by immunoSEQ multiplex PCR; TCRdb stores in-frame clones only, minus some. The sample gives just under 9,000 clones, 70% to 90% of which show up once; 7.2% is in the top ten. The material sequenced was peripheral blood. The receptors originated from a human donor with active COVID-19. The donor label of this sample is uncertain.

This chain connects TRBV4-3 to TRBJ1-1; 10 positions match TRBD1. Losses at the gene ends were 4 bases for V and 5 bases for J; bases not matched to a gene: 7. Germline values: CDR1 LGHNA, CDR2 YSLEER. The CDR3 totals 15 residues. The CDR3 loop reads CASSLRTGGWTEAFF. The CDR3 nucleotides are TGCGCCAGCAGCCTTCGGACAGGGGGGTGGACTGAAGCTTTCTTT.

V is TRBV27 and J is TRBJ2-2, with D possibly matching TRBD1 (7 bases). Germline loops: CDR1 MNHEY, CDR2 SMNVEV (reference sequence). The CDR3 spans 17 residues. The V end lost 0 bases, the J end lost 4 bases, and 15 bases lay between the germline ends. The CDR3 region has the DNA TGTGCCAGCAGTTTATCCCTCAACAGGGGAGGCACCGGGGAGCTGTTTTTT. It codes for CASSLSLNRGGTGELFF.

This chain connects TRBV4-2 to TRBJ2-1, with D possibly being TRBD2 (6 bases). The CDR3 contains 17 residues. Germline CDR1 and CDR2: LGHNA and YNFKEQ. Deletions cut 0 bases from V and 3 bases from J, with 15 bases between. CDR3 coding DNA: TGTGCCAGCAGCCAAGAGGTGGACGGCGGGGTCTACAATGAGCAGTTCTTC. Translated: CASSQEVDGGVYNEQFF.

J is TRBJ2-3 and V is TRBV9; weak D call: TRBD2 (6 bases). V was trimmed by 3 bases and J by 3 bases, leaving 17 bases between them. CDR3 length equals 16 residues. The germline V gene encodes CDR1 SGDLS and CDR2 YYNGEE. CDR3 amino acids: CASSGGSGAGTDTQYF. The CDR3, as DNA: TGTGCCAGCAGCGGAGGCTCGGGAGCCGGGACAGATACGCAGTATTTT.

The CDR3 reads CASARGGTDTQYF. The CDR3 DNA reads TGTGCCAGCGCTCGGGGGGGCACAGATACGCAGTATTTT. The chain is built from TRBV27 and TRBJ2-3, with TRBD2 matching 7 bases. The V segment lost 8 bases and the J segment 1 base; nucleotides outside the gene matches: 3. The CDR3 is made up of 13 amino acids. Germline V gives CDR1 MNHEY, CDR2 SMNVEV (reference sequence).

The chain is built from TRBV25-1 and TRBJ1-2; D remains ambiguous. Trimming took off 7 bases at V and 8 bases at J, with 14 bases between the two ends. The germline V gene encodes CDR1 MGHDK and CDR2 SYGVNS. This CDR3 has 12 amino acids. This chain's CDR3 is CASTESGGGYTF. The CDR3, as DNA: TGTGCCAGCACAGAGTCAGGTGGCGGCTACACCTTC.

This clone came up a few times. The chain joins TRBV15 to TRBJ2-2; D might be TRBD2 (6 bases). Germline loops: CDR1 LNHNV, CDR2 YYDKDF (reference sequence). This CDR3 has 14 residues. Trimming left V 3 bases short and J 5 bases short, with 10 bases between. In nucleotides, the CDR3 is TGTGCCACCAGCAGGGCAGGGAGGACCGGGGAGCTGTTTTTT. This codes for CATSRAGRTGELFF.

The chain joins TRBV2 to TRBJ2-7, with D hard to call. This CDR3 has 13 amino acids. The germline gives CDR1 SNHLY, CDR2 FYNNEI. V lost 4 bases to trimming and J lost 1 base, with 8 bases between them. CDR3 DNA sequence: TGTGCCAGCAGTGTGGTAGCTTCCTACGAGCAGTACGTC. As protein: CASSVVASYEQYV.

This clone was detected once. The DNA for the CDR3 is TGTGCCAGCAGTGCCTCTACAGGGTCTGGGCCTGGAAACACCATATATTTT. Translation gives CASSASTGSGPGNTIYF. The chain joins TRBV28 to TRBJ1-3; D is possibly TRBD1 (6 bases). CDR3 length: 17 residues. CDR1 is MDHEN, CDR2 SYDVKM, per germline. Deletions cut 5 bases from V and 2 bases from J, with 19 bases between.

This rearrangement joins TRBV13 to TRBJ2-1, with 10 bases aligning to TRBD1. This CDR3 contains 16 residues. Germline values: CDR1 PRHDT, CDR2 FYEKMQ (reference sequence). After removal of 4 bases from V and 6 bases from J, the junction contained 9 bases not matched to a gene. The CDR3 nucleotides are TGTGCCAGCAGCTCCCGAGGGACAGGGGCGGCCAATGAGCAGTTCTTC. It translates to CASSSRGTGAANEQFF. Full variable domain (rest looked up from reference TRBV13 and TRBJ2-1): AAGVIQSPRHLIKEKRETATLKCYPIPRHDTVYWYQQGPGQDPQFLISFYEKMQSDKGSIPDRFSAQQFSDYHSELNMSSLELGDSALYFCASSSRGTGAANEQFFGPGTRLTVL.

V and J are TRBV28 and TRBJ2-3, with 7 bases identical to TRBD2. CDR3 length: 17 residues. J lost 4 bases, V lost 1 base, and 11 bases had no gene match. Germline V gene data show CDR1 as MDHEN and CDR2 as SYDVKM. This CDR3 reads CASSLYPARLAADTQYF. Written as DNA, the CDR3 is TGTGCCAGCAGTTTATACCCCGCCCGACTAGCCGCAGATACGCAGTATTTT.

The chain is built from TRBV20-1 and TRBJ1-4; no clear D gene. Trimming took 3 bases from V and 8 from J, leaving 13 bases between them. CDR3 size: 13 residues. Germline CDR1 reads DFQATT; CDR2 reads SNEGSKA (reference sequence). The CDR3 region has the DNA TGCAGTGCTAGTCGAGGAGGTAGCGAAAAACTGTTTTTT. As protein: CSASRGGSEKLFF.

V is TRBV10-3 and J is TRBJ2-5; D is perhaps TRBD2 (5 bases). The V end was cut by 6 bases, the J end by 5 bases, with 10 bases between. Germline CDR1 ENHRY, CDR2 SYGVKD. The CDR3 has 12 amino acids. The CDR3 here is CAISERRETQYF. CDR3 in DNA: TGTGCCATCAGCGAAAGGAGGGAGACCCAGTACTTC.

As regards this clone: It is unclear where the CDR3 begins or ends on the DNA, so no DNA is shown, and the CDR3 is as TCRdb lists it. The J gene is TRBJ2-5, the V gene TRBV28; the table gives TRBD1 as D, unverified against the DNA. Germline values: CDR1 MDHEN, CDR2 SYDVKM. The CDR3 has 12 amino acids, counting both end residues. The CDR3 sequence is CASSFLAETQYF.

This chain connects TRBV5-1 to TRBJ2-2; TRBD2 aligns across 8 bases. Germline values: CDR1 SGHRS, CDR2 YFSETQ. J was trimmed by 9 bases and V by 3 bases; bases with no gene match: 13. The CDR3 covers 16 residues. CDR3 bases: TGCGCCAGCAGCTCCCCGGGACTAGTCTCCTACAGGGAGCTGTTTTTT. It codes for CASSSPGLVSYRELFF.

V gene TRBV19 combines with J gene TRBJ2-1; TRBD2 aligns across 14 bases. Germline-derived CDR1 and CDR2 are LNHDA and SQIVND (reference sequence). The CDR3 totals 17 residues. V was clipped by 2 bases and J by 7 bases; unmatched bases: 7. In DNA form, the CDR3 reads TGTGCCAGTAGTATAACCCCAAGACTAGCGGGGGGGAATGAGCAGTTCTTC. This codes for CASSITPRLAGGNEQFF.

The rearrangement joins TRBV6-2 or TRBV6-3 to TRBJ2-7; 11 bases line up with TRBD2. The length of the CDR3 is 17 residues. Trimming took 0 bases from V and 4 from J; bases not matched to a gene: 8. Looked up from germline, CDR1 is MNHEY and CDR2 is SVGEGT. The CDR3 sequence is CASSYSIAGGDEYEQYF. CDR3 DNA: TGTGCCAGCAGTTACTCGATAGCGGGGGGGGACGAGTACGAGCAGTACTTC.

The V call is TRBV5-5, the J call TRBJ2-2, with TRBD1 identical over 9 bases. The CDR3 covers 16 residues. V was clipped by 4 bases and J by 6 bases; unmatched bases: 10. From germline, CDR1 is SGHKS and CDR2 YYEKEE (reference sequence). The CDR3 DNA is TGTGCCAGCAGCACCACAGGGGGCGTGATAGCCGGGGAGCTGTTTTTT. This codes for CASSTTGGVIAGELFF. The full variable domain, its missing parts supplied by reference TRBV5-5 and TRBJ2-2, is DAGVTQSPTHLIKTRGQQVTLRCSPISGHKSVSWYQQVLGQGPQFIFQYYEKEERGRGNFPDRFSARQFPNYSSELNVNALLLGDSALYLCASSTTGGVIAGELFFGEGSRLTVL.

V and J are TRBV21-1 and TRBJ1-4. TRBV21-1 is recorded as a pseudogene. The CDR3 is 16 residues long. The CDR3 nucleotides read TGTGCCAGCAGCGACTTAGCTTGGCTACTGAATGAAAAACTGTTTTTT. This sequence encodes CASSDLAWLLNEKLFF.

V is TRBV10-3 and J is TRBJ2-2; the match to TRBD2 covers 11 bases. CDR1 ENHRY and CDR2 SYGVKD come from the germline V gene. This CDR3 spans 15 amino acids. Trimming removed 1 base from V and 5 bases from J; junction bases left unmatched: 0. DNA for the CDR3: TGTGCCATCAGTGAGTTAGCGGGAGGGACCGGGGAGCTGTTTTTT. Its translation: CAISELAGGTGELFF.

This chain uses TRBV12-5 with TRBJ2-3; no reliable D call. CDR3 length equals 15 residues. Trimming pared 2 bases from V and 2 bases from J, leaving 11 bases between. Per germline, CDR1 LGHNT and CDR2 FRNRAP. Written as DNA, the CDR3 is TGTGCTAGTGGTTTGCTCCACAAGTCCACAGATACGCAGTATTTT. Protein product: CASGLLHKSTDTQYF. The variable domain in full, completed from reference TRBV12-5 and TRBJ2-3, reads DARVTQTPRHKVTEMGQEVTMRCQPILGHNTVFWYRQTMMQGLELLAYFRNRAPLDDSGMPKDRFSAEMPDATLATLKIQPSEPRDSAVYFCASGLLHKSTDTQYFGPGTRLTVL.